Sequencing of this T cell receptor beta chain was carried out in a study of neurological immune-mediated disorders. The study, taken as a whole, reports: The highest TCR clonal expansion occurred in HTLV-1-associated myelopathy; multiple sclerosis fell below healthy controls.

Ten or more counts support this clonotype. Its antigen is still unknown. TCRdb recomputed calls from the 5' RACE reads with MiXCR, one row per CDR3 protein. The sample holds about 62,000 distinct CDR3 sequences; 3.5% to 4.5% are singletons and the top ten take more than 2%. Per the germline V gene, CDR1 is LNHNV and CDR2 is YYDKDF (reference sequence). This CDR3 contains 16 residues. V dropped 5 bases and J dropped 4 bases, with 15 bases sitting between them. This TCR came from a woman between 45 and 60 years old with multiple sclerosis. V gene TRBV15 combines with J gene TRBJ2-6, with D unresolved. Sequences were obtained from PBMCs. In nucleotides, the CDR3 is TGTGCCACCAGCCCCGAGTCCGCCCCCGGGGCCAACGTCCTGACTTTC. Translated: CATSPESAPGANVLTF.